This T cell receptor beta chain was found in a study of T-cell reconstitution after alpha-beta-depleted transplantation in children. General study findings and limits: About two months after transplant, alpha-beta T cells reportedly came from several hundred expanded graft clones. Several patients had high TCRbeta diversity at day 60; it came from surviving recipient T cells and thymic progenitors. Once a year had passed after transplant, T-cell counts and diversity came mostly from newly produced T cells.

Preparing the TCRbeta library involved the use of unique molecular identifiers. In TCRdb, the PCR reads were re-called with MiXCR into one record per CDR3 protein. The sample comprises more than 200,000 distinct CDR3 sequences, approximately 17% of which are singletons, and 43% rests with the top ten. This CDR3 is 12 amino acids long. With 5 bases removed from V and 8 bases from J, the gap between germline ends came to 9 bases. The germline CDR1 and CDR2 sequences are LNHNV and YYDKDF (reference sequence). On this clonotype: Its specificity is not known.

Sequenced material: PBMCs, mostly from graft donor cells, taken 360 days after TCRalphabeta/CD19-depleted stem cell transplant. This sequence was found in a male patient aged 2 to 10 who had a stem cell transplant for acute lymphoblastic leukemia, so the T cells may come from the graft donor. The chain carries TRBV15 and TRBJ1-4; D not certain. Here the CDR3 reads CATSPGTEKLFF. The CDR3 coding sequence is TGTGCCACCAGCCCGGGTACGGAAAAACTGTTTTTT. The full variable domain, in which reference TRBV15 and TRBJ1-4 provide the parts outside the CDR3, is DAMVIQNPRYQVTQFGKPVTLSCSQTLNHNVMYWYQQKSSQAPKLLFHYYDKDFNNEADTPDNFQSRRPNTSFCFLDIRSPGLGDTAMYLCATSPGTEKLFFGSGTQLSVL.